Included here is one T cell receptor beta chain sequence, with context. This entry belongs to a study of blood T cell repertoires in COVID-19. Study as a whole: Sources were T cells, B-cell-depleted T cells, or PBMCs; the material itself was cDNA or gDNA.

The authors' processing: For nucleated cells, counts were estimated from reference gene primer amplification. Data came from immunoSEQ multiplex PCR; TCRdb stores just in-frame clones and leaves some out. The DNA was the basis for D and trimming; V, J and clone size are from that table. The top ten hold roughly 6% of the sample, which has approximately 230,000 clones, about nine tenths seen once. Germline CDR1 and CDR2: SEHNR and FQNEAQ (reference sequence). This CDR3 spans 15 amino acids. J was trimmed by 4 bases and V by 5 bases; bases with no gene match: 8. Sequenced: peripheral blood. V gene TRBV7-9 combines with J gene TRBJ2-5; TRBD1 aligns across 9 bases. The TCR comes from a woman in her 30s with COVID-19, enrolled during active disease. The CDR3 here is CASSRPDRGTETQYF. The CDR3, as DNA: TGTGCCAGCAGCCGTCCGGACAGGGGTACAGAGACCCAGTACTTC. Using reference TRBV7-9 and TRBJ2-5 for the parts outside the CDR3, the full variable domain is DTGVSQNPRHKITKRGQNVTFRCDPISEHNRLYWYRQTLGQGPEFLTYFQNEAQLEKSRLLSDRFSAERPKGSFSTLEIQRTEQGDSAMYLCASSRPDRGTETQYFGPGTRLLVL.